Listed below are T cell receptor beta chains from one sample, sequenced in a study of sequential checkpoint blockade in melanoma. Generated by immunoSEQ multiplex PCR, the TCRdb table keeps only in-frame clones and is missing some. Of around 15,000 clones listed, 77% are singletons. The sample consisted of CD8+ T cells sorted from blood (inferred from file names), taken from a patient given nivolumab and ipilimumab in sequence. Receptor source: a human donor with melanoma. Both conserved end residues are part of each CDR3. D genes are given only for firm matches. Clone sizes are given selectively: once, few, many, or a class where the clone is expanded.

j_call | clone_size | d_call | v_call | cdr3_nt | cdr3_aa
TRBJ2-1 | NA | TRBD2 | TRBV7-8 | TGTGCCAGCAGCTTGGTAGCGGGAGGCGCCTACAATGAGCAGTTCTTC | CASSLVAGGAYNEQFF
TRBJ2-2 | NA | TRBD1 | TRBV10-1 | TGCGCCAGCAGTGAGACAGGGGGCGGGTGGCTGTTTTTT | CASSETGGGWLFF
TRBJ2-7 | NA | TRBD2 | TRBV19 | TGTGCCAGTAGTCCCGGACTAGCGAAGTACGAGCAGTACTTC | CASSPGLAKYEQYF
TRBJ2-2 | NA | NA | TRBV27 | TGTGCCAGCAGTTCCCAGGAAGGACTGGCCACCGGGGAGCTGTTTTTT | CASSSQEGLATGELFF
TRBJ1-4 | NA | TRBD1 | TRBV6-1 | TGTGCCAGCCACAGGGCCGCAGGGGGCTCTGAAAAACTGTTTTTT | CASHRAAGGSEKLFF
TRBJ2-2 | NA | NA | TRBV7-2 | TGTGCCAGCAGCTTAGCGTCGGGACAATACTCCGGGGAGCTGTTTTTT | CASSLASGQYSGELFF
TRBJ1-5 | few | NA | TRBV11-2 | TGTGCCAGCAGCTTGGCCGGGGGTAGCAATCAGCCCCAGCATTTT | CASSLAGGSNQPQHF
TRBJ1-2 | NA | TRBD1 | TRBV27 | TGTGCCAGCAGTATGACAGGGACCTTTAGAGGCTACACCTTC | CASSMTGTFRGYTF
TRBJ2-3 | NA | TRBD2 | TRBV30 | TGTGCCTGGAGTGTTCTAGCGGGAGGGTTAACAGATACGCAGTATTTT | CAWSVLAGGLTDTQYF
TRBJ2-7 | NA | TRBD1 | TRBV13 | TGTGCCAGCAGCTCCCGGGACAGGGGCTACGAGCAGTACTTC | CASSSRDRGYEQYF
TRBJ2-1 | NA | NA | TRBV27 | TGTGCCAGCAGTTTATTGGGGGCTGAGCAGTTCTTC | CASSLLGAEQFF
TRBJ2-7 | NA | TRBD2 | TRBV11-2 | TGTGCCAGCAGCGCACCGGGACTAGAGGAGGAGCAGTACTTC | CASSAPGLEEEQYF
TRBJ2-7 | NA | NA | TRBV9 | TGTGCCAGCAGCGTAACGACTTACCACGAGCAGTACTTC | CASSVTTYHEQYF
TRBJ1-2 | once | NA | TRBV5-4 | TGTGCCAGCAGCTTGGGGGCCCTTTATGGCTACACCTTC | CASSLGALYGYTF
TRBJ2-2 | NA | NA | TRBV27 | TGTGCCAGCAGGCCTATAACCGGGGAGCTGTTTTTT | CASRPITGELFF
TRBJ2-3 | NA | TRBD2 | TRBV6-4 | TGTGCCAGCAGCGGACTAGCGGGAGACGGGACAGATACGCAGTATTTT | CASSGLAGDGTDTQYF
TRBJ1-4 | NA | TRBD1 | TRBV4-1 | TGCGCCAGCAGCCCCGTCCCGGGACAGGGACGAAATGAAAAACTGTTTTTT | CASSPVPGQGRNEKLFF
TRBJ2-2 | NA | NA | TRBV27 | TGTGCCAGCAGTTTGTCGCAGGGTGGCGGGGAGCTGTTTTTT | CASSLSQGGGELFF
TRBJ2-5 | NA | TRBD2 | TRBV11-2 | TGTGCCAGCAGCTATCGGGGGAGGGACCAAGAGACCCAGTACTTC | CASSYRGRDQETQYF
TRBJ2-2 | NA | TRBD1 | TRBV4-1 | TGCGCCAGCAGCCACCTGCCGGGACAGGGGAAGGCGGGAGAGGTCGCCGGGGAGCTGTTTTTT | CASSHLPGQGKAGEVAGELFF
TRBJ2-7 | NA | TRBD1 | TRBV5-1 | TGCGCCAGCAGCTTGGACAGGGGGGTAGGCTACGAGCAGTACTTC | CASSLDRGVGYEQYF
TRBJ2-1 | few | TRBD1 | TRBV10-1 | TGCGCCAGCAGTGAGAAACAGGGGGCCACCTACAATGAGCAGTTCTTC | CASSEKQGATYNEQFF
TRBJ1-5 | once | TRBD1 | TRBV27 | TGTGCCAGCAGTTTAGGACAGGGCCATACGCCCCAGCATTTT | CASSLGQGHTPQHF
TRBJ2-7 | NA | NA | TRBV27 | TGTGCCAGCAGTCGACCGGAGGAGATAACTCTAGAGCAGTACTTC | CASSRPEEITLEQYF
TRBJ2-1 | NA | NA | TRBV6-4 | TGTGCCAGCACCCTTCCCGGGACTGACCTTACTATGTCCCACTACAATGAGCAGTTCTTC | CASTLPGTDLTMSHYNEQFF
TRBJ2-1 | NA | TRBD2 | TRBV7-6 | TGTGCCAGCAGCGGAGGAATTCACGGGCTAGCGGACAATGAGCAGTTCTTC | CASSGGIHGLADNEQFF
TRBJ2-5 | NA | TRBD2 | TRBV4-1 | TGCGCCAGCAGCCAAGGGTTAGCGGGCCCCGCGGAGACCCAGTACTTC | CASSQGLAGPAETQYF
TRBJ2-5 | NA | TRBD2 | TRBV4-1 | TGCGCCAGCAGCCCAGGCGGGGGGACTAACCAAGAGACCCAGTACTTC | CASSPGGGTNQETQYF
TRBJ1-5 | few | NA | TRBV12-1 | TGTGCCAGCAGCCTTGCCACAGGGGAGGTGGACAATCAGCCCCAGCATTTT | CASSLATGEVDNQPQHF
TRBJ2-3 | NA | TRBD1 | TRBV15 | TGTGCCACCAGCAGGGGACAGGGGTACAGCACAGATACGCAGTATTTT | CATSRGQGYSTDTQYF
TRBJ1-2 | NA | TRBD1 | TRBV6-5 | TGTGCCAGCAGTTCACAGGGGGGCTCCGTTGGCTACACCTTC | CASSSQGGSVGYTF
TRBJ2-7 | NA | NA | TRBV29-1 | TGCAGCGTTGAGCGGCGGGACTCCTACGAGCAGTACTTC | CSVERRDSYEQYF